The rows below give T cell receptor beta chains drawn from one sample of a study of T cell changes during pregnancy in multiple sclerosis. Clones were read by immunoSEQ multiplex PCR, and TCRdb kept only the in-frame ones, dropping some. Counted here are 70,000 to 75,000 clones, 80% to 95% occurring once; the ten biggest clones make up under 2%. The specimen was peripheral blood, collected in the second trimester of pregnancy. The receptors here all came from a female donor with multiple sclerosis, enrolled in a pregnancy study. Both conserved end residues are part of each CDR3. The D gene is left open where the match is weak. Expanded clones get a size class; other rows say once, few or many, or leave the size out.

TRBV5-1	TRBD2	TRBJ2-4	-	CASSLAGTSGIQNIQYF	TGCGCCAGCAGCTTGGCCGGGACTAGCGGGATACAAAACATTCAGTACTTC
TRBV2	TRBD1	TRBJ1-2	once	CASSETGRRNYGYTF	TGTGCCAGCAGTGAGACAGGGCGGAGGAACTATGGCTACACCTTC
TRBV5-1	TRBD2	TRBJ2-5	-	CASSPRTSGAQETQYF	TGCGCCAGCAGCCCCCGGACTAGCGGGGCTCAAGAGACCCAGTACTTC
TRBV29-1	TRBD1	TRBJ2-7	-	CSTRQGTSYEQYF	TGCAGCACAAGACAGGGTACCTCCTACGAGCAGTACTTC
TRBV28	TRBD2	TRBJ2-7	-	CASSPYSYRGLASSYEQYF	TGTGCCAGCAGTCCGTACTCCTACCGTGGACTAGCGTCCTCCTACGAGCAGTACTTC
TRBV7-8	-	TRBJ2-2	-	CASSLFSARVRTGELFF	TGTGCCAGCAGCTTATTTTCGGCGAGGGTTAGGACCGGGGAGCTGTTTTTT
TRBV7-6	-	TRBJ1-2	once	CASSLVIGGGVRGYTF	TGTGCCAGCAGCTTAGTTATCGGGGGGGGAGTTCGGGGCTACACCTTC
TRBV11-3	TRBD1	TRBJ2-7	-	CASSIRTGGMYEQYF	TGTGCCAGCAGCATCCGGACAGGGGGCATGTACGAGCAGTACTTC
TRBV28	TRBD1	TRBJ2-3	medium-sized	CASSPRDRATDTQYF	TGTGCCAGCAGTCCCCGGGACAGGGCGACAGATACGCAGTATTTT
TRBV7-6	-	TRBJ2-5	once	CASSLAGTTYQETQYF	TGTGCCAGCAGCTTAGCCGGGACAACGTACCAAGAGACCCAGTACTTC
TRBV13	TRBD1	TRBJ2-5	-	CASTRGLDEETQYF	TGTGCCAGCACTAGGGGGCTGGACGAAGAGACCCAGTACTTC
TRBV7-8	-	TRBJ1-1	-	CASSLGTGNTEAFF	TGTGCCAGCAGCTTAGGCACAGGGAACACTGAAGCTTTCTTT
TRBV7-8	TRBD1	TRBJ2-2	-	CASSPDRGSTTGELFF	TGTGCCAGCAGCCCGGACAGGGGTTCGACCACCGGGGAGCTGTTTTTT
TRBV4-3	-	TRBJ1-1	-	CASSQGSVATEAFF	TGCGCCAGCAGCCAAGGGAGTGTTGCCACTGAAGCTTTCTTT
TRBV6-6	-	TRBJ2-7	-	CASSYSTGISAYEQYF	TGTGCCAGCAGTTACTCGACAGGTATTTCCGCCTACGAGCAGTACTTC
TRBV5-1	-	TRBJ2-2	-	CASSLSLSGNTGELFF	TGCGCCAGCAGCTTGTCTCTGAGCGGCAACACCGGGGAGCTGTTTTTT
TRBV9	TRBD2	TRBJ2-1	-	CASSPTPGGSYNEQFF	TGTGCCAGCAGCCCAACTCCGGGAGGCTCCTACAATGAGCAGTTCTTC
TRBV5-1	TRBD2	TRBJ2-5	-	CASSFGREGETQYF	TGCGCCAGCAGCTTCGGCCGGGAGGGAGAGACCCAGTACTTC
TRBV5-5	TRBD2	TRBJ2-1	once	CASRRPGLAGFEQFF	TGTGCCAGCAGAAGGCCGGGACTAGCGGGGTTCGAGCAGTTCTTC
TRBV18	-	TRBJ2-5	-	CASSPRGQETQYF	TGTGCCAGCTCACCCAGGGGCCAAGAGACCCAGTACTTC
TRBV10-3	-	TRBJ2-2	-	CATVTGGTGELFF	TGTGCCACCGTTACAGGTGGCACCGGGGAGCTGTTTTTT
TRBV4-2	-	TRBJ2-3	-	CASSQDEGLGTDTQYF	TGTGCCAGCAGCCAAGACGAGGGTCTGGGCACAGATACGCAGTATTTT
TRBV5-1	-	TRBJ1-4	-	CASSLEGTIRKLFF	TGCGCCAGCAGCTTGGAAGGGACAATAAGGAAACTGTTTTTT
TRBV19	TRBD1	TRBJ1-4	-	CASSTDRGPEKLFF	TGTGCCAGTAGTACGGACAGGGGGCCTGAAAAACTGTTTTTT
TRBV4-1	TRBD2	TRBJ2-1	-	CASSQEGDLAGGFDEQFF	TGCGCCAGCAGCCAAGAAGGGGACCTAGCGGGAGGGTTCGATGAGCAGTTCTTC
TRBV4-3	-	TRBJ1-1	-	CASSQDRFVVTEAFF	TGCGCCAGCAGCCAAGATCGTTTTGTCGTCACTGAAGCTTTCTTT
TRBV2	-	TRBJ2-3	-	CASSVEGTDTQYF	TGTGCCAGCAGTGTAGAGGGAACAGATACGCAGTATTTT
TRBV5-4	TRBD1	TRBJ1-1	-	CASSINLGGTGRRFNTEAFF	TGTGCCAGCAGCATAAACTTGGGGGGGACAGGGAGGCGGTTCAATACTGAAGCTTTCTTT
TRBV4-2	TRBD1	TRBJ2-3	-	CASRDRGDTDTQYF	TGTGCCAGCAGGGACAGGGGAGACACAGATACGCAGTATTTT
TRBV10-2	TRBD1	TRBJ1-5	few	CASREHWTGGRNQPQHF	TGCGCCAGCAGGGAGCACTGGACAGGGGGTCGGAATCAGCCCCAGCATTTT
TRBV2	-	TRBJ1-2	-	CASSEGGGYGYTF	TGTGCCAGCAGTGAGGGAGGGGGCTATGGCTACACCTTC
TRBV2	-	TRBJ1-2	-	CASSEAGGLDGYTF	TGTGCCAGCAGTGAAGCTGGAGGTTTGGATGGCTACACCTTC
TRBV28	-	TRBJ1-6	-	CASSQTGFIGSPLHF	TGTGCCAGCAGCCAAACAGGATTTATAGGCTCACCCCTCCACTTT
TRBV10-1	TRBD1	TRBJ1-4	-	CASRGTGFTLFHF	TGCGCCAGCAGAGGGACAGGGTTTACCTTATTTCATTTT
TRBV6-1	-	TRBJ1-5	-	CASSKNRESNQPQHF	TGTGCCAGCTCCAAAAACAGGGAGAGCAATCAGCCCCAGCATTTT
TRBV28	-	TRBJ2-7	-	CASRQTGWEDEQYF	TGTGCCAGCAGACAGACAGGGTGGGAGGACGAGCAGTACTTC
TRBV5-1	-	TRBJ1-1	-	CASSVVGLQMNTEAFF	TGCGCCAGCAGCGTCGTGGGACTCCAGATGAACACTGAAGCTTTCTTT
TRBV2	-	TRBJ2-1	-	CAGYGSDASYNEQFF	TGTGCCGGCTACGGGTCAGACGCCTCCTACAATGAGCAGTTCTTC
TRBV13	TRBD1	TRBJ2-7	-	CASSSTGNVYEQYF	TGTGCCAGCAGCTCGACAGGGAATGTCTACGAGCAGTACTTC
TRBV27	-	TRBJ2-7	-	CASSASGRPTSEQYF	TGTGCCAGCAGTGCGTCAGGGCGCCCCACCTCTGAGCAGTACTTC
TRBV18	-	TRBJ2-7	-	CASSPIYSSYEQYF	TGTGCCAGCTCACCAATTTACAGCTCCTACGAGCAGTACTTC
TRBV28	TRBD1	TRBJ1-2	-	CASSGTGANYGYTF	TGTGCCAGCAGTGGGACAGGGGCAAACTATGGCTACACCTTC
TRBV4-1	TRBD2	TRBJ2-1	once	CASSPLLVAGGGNEQFF	TGCGCCAGCAGCCCCCTGTTGGTAGCGGGAGGGGGCAATGAGCAGTTCTTC
TRBV9	-	TRBJ1-3	-	CASSVTGRSGNTIYF	TGTGCCAGCAGCGTAACGGGTCGCTCTGGAAACACCATATATTTT
TRBV18	TRBD1	TRBJ2-6	-	CASSPTGTGDSGANVLTF	TGTGCCAGCTCACCTACCGGGACAGGGGATTCTGGGGCCAACGTCCTGACTTTC
TRBV16	-	TRBJ2-1	-	CASSQLSGAYNEQFF	TGTGCCAGCAGCCAATTGTCAGGGGCCTACAATGAGCAGTTCTTC
TRBV15	TRBD2	TRBJ2-7	-	CATSREVAGVFPSYEQYF	TGTGCCACCAGCAGAGAGGTAGCGGGAGTTTTCCCCTCCTACGAGCAGTACTTC
TRBV10-3	-	TRBJ1-5	once	CAISSDSLNQPQHF	TGTGCCATCAGTTCGGACAGCTTAAATCAGCCCCAGCATTTT
TRBV11-2	-	TRBJ1-6	few	CASSLYSQGGSPLHF	TGTGCCAGCAGCTTATATAGCCAGGGTGGTTCACCCCTCCACTTT